This T cell receptor (beta chain) was recorded in a study of regulatory T cells in long-lasting Graves disease. Per germline, CDR1 KGHSH and CDR2 LQKENI. This CDR3 is built from 15 residues. The V and J ends lost 1 base and 1 base, in that order; junction bases with no gene match: 4. CDR3 regions were amplified by Arm-PCR using iRepertoire HTBI primers to build TCR beta libraries. TCRdb processed the multiplex PCR reads anew with MiXCR; each CDR3 protein has one entry. The data hold hundreds of thousands of distinct CDR3 sequences, with 16% observed a single time. Time point indicated: newly diagnosed GD, antithyroid drugs for less than 3 months. Making the TCR library involved RNA that had been extracted from PBMCs. This clonotype was recorded a few times. Its antigen is still unknown. Study-level points and caveats: Persistent disease was associated with favored TRBV28 usage and with favored use of TRBJ1-2 and TRBJ2-5.

A further study also used this sample, focusing on T cells in Graves' hyperthyroidism and ophthalmopathy.

The sequence came from a man aged 40-49 years with Graves disease. Sequencing was performed on peripheral blood mononuclear cells (PBMCs), taken at new diagnosis, from a patient treated with antithyroid drugs. The chain joins TRBV18 to TRBJ2-7, with 7 bases fitting TRBD1. The CDR3 reads CASSPLAGGSYEQYF. CDR3 in DNA: TGTGCCAGCTCACCACTGGCAGGGGGTTCCTACGAGCAGTACTTC.